The clone carrying this T cell receptor (beta chain) came up once. From germline, CDR1 is MNHEY and CDR2 SVGEGT. The CDR3 contains 15 residues. V lost 5 bases, J lost 0 bases, and 13 bases lay in between. This sample is part of a study of blood T cell repertoires in COVID-19. Clones were read by immunoSEQ multiplex PCR, and TCRdb kept only the in-frame ones, dropping some. This table has 110,000 to 150,000 clones, roughly 84% appearing once. The sample comprised peripheral blood. The TCR sequence derives from a woman in her sixties with acute or convalescent COVID-19. The rearrangement joins TRBV6-2 or TRBV6-3 to TRBJ1-2; D gene unclear. The CDR3 loop reads CASSITDKANYGYTF. The CDR3 DNA sequence: TGTGCCAGCAGTATCACAGACAAAGCTAACTATGGCTACACCTTC.